These 29 T cell receptor beta chains originate from one sample sequenced in a study of shared clonotypes between healthy human individuals. Profiled with immunoSEQ multiplex PCR; TCRdb holds only in-frame clones, not every one. The top ten hold approximately 1.6% of the sample, which has some 2.1 million clones, roughly 93% seen once. Naive CD8 populations comprised CD45RO-negative cells positively selected for CCR7, excluding terminally differentiated effector memory CD45RA+ cells. The sample taken for sequencing was naive CD8+ T cells from PBMCs. All receptors come from a man younger than 30 in good health. Some clones in this sample may be carry-over from other donors' samples.

In this sample, this clone turned up once. The genes are TRBV5-8 and TRBJ2-3; 9 nucleotides match TRBD2. V lost 4 bases, J lost 6 bases, and 12 bases stayed unmatched. The CDR3 has 16 residues. The germline CDR1 and CDR2 sequences are SGHTS and YDEGEE. The chain's CDR3 is CASSRRRSGRSDTQYF. The CDR3 bases are TGTGCCAGCAGCAGGCGGCGTAGCGGGAGATCTGATACGCAGTATTTT.

DNA of the CDR3: TGTGCCAGCTATCCTCCGACAGGGGGCACAGATACGCAGTATTTT. Translated, it gives CASYPPTGGTDTQYF. This chain uses TRBV27 with TRBJ2-3; 8 bases are shared with TRBD1. The germline CDR1 and CDR2 sequences are MNHEY and SMNVEV (reference sequence). The CDR3 runs to 15 residues. Trimming took 8 bases from V and 1 from J; bases not matched to a gene: 8.

The chain recombines TRBV9 with TRBJ1-1; D is unresolved. With 3 bases removed from V and 5 bases from J, the gap between germline ends came to 20 bases. The germline V gene has CDR1 SGDLS and CDR2 YYNGEE. The CDR3 extends over 16 amino acids. The CDR3 region has the DNA TGTGCCAGCAGCGCCGGAGAAGGGTGGATTGGGACTGAAGCTTTCTTT. Its protein is CASSAGEGWIGTEAFF.

The chain combines TRBV6-1 with TRBJ1-1; 9 bases agree with TRBD1. Germline V gene lookup returns CDR1 MNHNS and CDR2 SASEGT. There are 14 residues in the CDR3. Trimming took 3 bases from V and 7 from J; bases not matched to a gene: 6. The chain's CDR3 is CASSDYRGRGEAFF. As DNA, the CDR3 is TGTGCCAGCAGTGACTACAGGGGGCGCGGTGAAGCTTTCTTT.

This sequence joins TRBV28 and TRBJ1-1; D is unresolved. CDR1 and CDR2 from the germline V gene are MDHEN and SYDVKM. The V end was cut by 7 bases, the J end by 0 bases, with 18 bases between. CDR3 length: 16 residues. In DNA form, the CDR3 reads TGTGCCAGCACCAGGCGGGGAGACCTAATGAACACTGAAGCTTTCTTT. Its protein is CASTRRGDLMNTEAFF.

The chain has TRBV4-1 and TRBJ2-7; D gene ambiguous. The germline V and J ends were trimmed by 7 bases and 0 bases, with 16 bases remaining between them. The germline CDR1 and CDR2 sequences are MGHRA and YSYEKL. CDR3 length: 15 amino acids. The CDR3, as DNA: TGCGCCAGCACCCTCCACATGGCGTACTCCTACGAGCAGTACTTC. This codes for CASTLHMAYSYEQYF.

On this clone: A read error may account for a junction end that differs from germline. The chain employs TRBV29-1 and TRBJ1-2; no definite D call. This CDR3 contains 9 residues. Looked up from germline, CDR1 is SQVTM and CDR2 is ANQGSEA. The CDR3 nucleotides read TGCAGCTTTGATGAGGGCTACACCTTC. Its protein product is CSFDEGYTF.

The chain carries TRBV6-5 and TRBJ2-7; 7 nucleotides line up with TRBD1. In germline, CDR1 is MNHEY, CDR2 SVGAGI. V gave up 8 bases and J gave up 4 bases; unmatched junction bases: 11. This CDR3 is 14 amino acids long. The CDR3 sequence: CASLHQGGTYEQYF. Written as DNA, the CDR3 is TGTGCCAGCCTTCACCAAGGGGGCACTTACGAGCAGTACTTC.

The V and J genes are TRBV4-1 and TRBJ2-3; 7 positions match TRBD2. CDR1 MGHRA and CDR2 YSYEKL come from the germline V gene. The junction had 7 bases not matched to a gene; V was cut back by 0 bases and J by 1 base. The CDR3 has 17 residues. The CDR3 spells CASSQDFRLAGTDTQYF. CDR3 nucleotide sequence: TGCGCCAGCAGCCAAGATTTTCGGCTAGCGGGCACAGATACGCAGTATTTT.

The rearrangement links TRBV29-1 to TRBJ2-3; possible D gene TRBD2, 6 bases. This CDR3 spans 14 amino acids. V gave up 3 bases and J gave up 0 bases, with 10 bases separating them. Germline values: CDR1 SQVTM, CDR2 ANQGSEA. The DNA of the CDR3 is TGCAGCGTTGACTTTAGCGGAAGCACAGATACGCAGTATTTT. Its protein product is CSVDFSGSTDTQYF.

The chain combines TRBV6-5 with TRBJ1-2; the D gene is possibly TRBD1 (5 bases). V was shortened by 6 bases and J by 8 bases, with 16 bases between the two germline ends. This CDR3 has 13 residues. Germline V gene data show CDR1 as MNHEY and CDR2 as SVGAGI. CDR3 sequence reads: CASSNPTVEGYTF. In DNA, the CDR3 is TGTGCCAGCAGCAACCCGACAGTGGAGGGCTACACCTTC.

This rearrangement joins TRBV18 to TRBJ2-7; 11 bases are shared with TRBD2. This CDR3 has 19 residues. Germline V gene lookup returns CDR1 KGHSH and CDR2 LQKENI. Germline trimming cut 3 bases from V and 2 bases from J; bases unmatched to any gene: 15. The CDR3 is CASSPPFGASGRPPYEQYF. The DNA of the CDR3 is TGTGCCAGCTCACCCCCCTTTGGTGCTAGCGGGAGGCCGCCCTACGAGCAGTACTTC.

This clone was picked up one time. V usage is TRBV6-5 and J usage is TRBJ1-1; possibly TRBD1 for D (5 bases). The V end lost 6 bases, the J end lost 4 bases, and 15 bases lay between the germline ends. In germline, CDR1 is MNHEY, CDR2 SVGAGI. This CDR3 contains 14 residues. This CDR3 is CASSLSRGGTEAFF. The CDR3, as DNA: TGTGCCAGCAGCCTTTCGAGGGGAGGCACTGAAGCTTTCTTT.

This clone came up a few times. Other DNA sequences from this sample encode an identical CDR3 as well. The rearrangement uses TRBV19 and TRBJ1-1; a possible D gene is TRBD1 (5 bases). Germline V gives CDR1 LNHDA, CDR2 SQIVND (reference sequence). V was trimmed by 6 bases and J by 4 bases, leaving 9 bases between them. CDR3 size: 12 residues. Here the CDR3 DNA reads TGTGCCAGTAGGGAGGGGCGCACTGAAGCTTTCTTT. Translating it yields CASREGRTEAFF. The entire variable domain, with the rest obtained from reference TRBV19 and TRBJ1-1, is as follows: DGGITQSPKYLFRKEGQNVTLSCEQNLNHDAMYWYRQDPGQGLRLIYYSQIVNDFQKGDIAEGYSVSREKKESFPLTVTSAQKNPTAFYLCASREGRTEAFFGQGTRLTVV.

The chain is built from TRBV4-2 and TRBJ2-2; 11 nucleotides match TRBD2. V dropped 1 base and J dropped 4; count of bases not matched to a gene: 5. The CDR3 is 17 residues long. Per germline, CDR1 LGHNA and CDR2 YNFKEQ. This chain's CDR3 is CASSQALAGEGTGELFF. The CDR3 nucleotides read TGTGCCAGCAGCCAAGCACTAGCGGGAGAGGGCACCGGGGAGCTGTTTTTT.

The rearrangement links TRBV28 to TRBJ1-2; weak D call: TRBD1 (6 bases). In germline, CDR1 is MDHEN, CDR2 SYDVKM. V lost 6 bases, J lost 2 bases, and 16 bases lay in between. There are 15 residues in the CDR3. This CDR3 reads CASSYPRQANYGYTF. The CDR3 region has the DNA TGTGCCAGCAGCTACCCTCGACAGGCCAACTATGGCTACACCTTC.

The gene calls are TRBV11-3 and TRBJ2-7, with D perhaps TRBD1 or TRBD2 (5 bases each). This CDR3 is built from 11 residues. The ends were cut back, 3 bases at V and 6 bases at J, with 6 bases in the middle. Germline V gene sequence: CDR1 SGHNT, CDR2 YENEEA. DNA for the CDR3: TGTGCCAGCAGCTTCGGGGCCGAGCAGTACTTC. Its protein product is CASSFGAEQYF.

As for this clone: The sample contains more than one DNA sequence encoding this CDR3. The chain has TRBV7-3 and TRBJ2-7; D is unresolved. Trimming left V 2 bases short and J 3 bases short, with 8 bases between. This CDR3 contains 13 residues. Germline assignment: CDR1 SGHTA and CDR2 FQGTGA. CDR3 residues: CASSLGQDYEQYF. The CDR3, as DNA: TGTGCCAGCAGCTTAGGCCAAGACTACGAGCAGTACTTC.

This clone was found a few times. The rearrangement uses TRBV19 and TRBJ1-1; D not certain. Germline values: CDR1 LNHDA, CDR2 SQIVND (reference sequence). The length of the CDR3 is 13 residues. V lost 6 bases, J lost 3 bases, and 11 bases lay in between. The CDR3 nucleotides are TGTGCCAGTAGGCCCCCTGGGGACACTGAAGCTTTCTTT. Encoded protein: CASRPPGDTEAFF.

In this sample, this clone turned up once. The chain links TRBV19 to TRBJ1-1; the match to TRBD1 covers 7 bases. The trim removed 6 bases at V and 1 base at J, leaving 11 bases unmatched. This CDR3 comprises 16 residues. CDR1 is LNHDA and CDR2 is SQIVND in the germline V gene (reference sequence). The CDR3 region has the DNA TGTGCCAGTAGGAGCAGGGGGAGCGATAAGAACACTGAAGCTTTCTTT. Its protein is CASRSRGSDKNTEAFF.

About this clone: At the DNA level, this CDR3 is encoded by other sequences in the same sample as well. The V and J genes are TRBV27 and TRBJ2-3; a possible D gene is TRBD2 (5 bases). The germline gives CDR1 MNHEY, CDR2 SMNVEV (reference sequence). V dropped 5 bases and J dropped 1 base, with 16 bases sitting between them. The CDR3 sequence is 16 residues long. Here the CDR3 reads CASSLLSASGTDTQYF. For the CDR3, the DNA is TGTGCCAGCAGTCTACTTAGCGCATCCGGCACAGATACGCAGTATTTT.

The chain uses TRBV6-5 and TRBJ2-5; D ambiguous. This CDR3 has 13 amino acids. CDR1 and CDR2 (germline): MNHEY, SVGAGI. V was trimmed by 6 bases and J by 3 bases, leaving 11 bases between them. Written as DNA, the CDR3 is TGTGCCAGCAGCCTGTTAGGAGAAGAGACCCAGTACTTC. The encoded protein is CASSLLGEETQYF.

DNA for the CDR3: TGTGCCAGCAGTTTATCGCCGGGGAGTATAGGGGACGAGCAGTACTTC. Encoded protein: CASSLSPGSIGDEQYF. The chain is built from TRBV27 and TRBJ2-7, with D perhaps given as TRBD1 or TRBD2 (5 bases each). The CDR3 runs 16 residues. Germline V gives CDR1 MNHEY, CDR2 SMNVEV (reference sequence). Trimming cost V 0 bases and J 5 bases, with 17 bases left between them.

This clone was detected only once. This rearrangement joins TRBV6-5 to TRBJ2-5; D is uncertain. The end of the DNA is better explained by TRBJ2-7, so the J call may be wrong. The CDR3 runs 13 residues. CDR1 MNHEY and CDR2 SVGAGI come from the germline V gene. The DNA for the CDR3 is TGTGCCAGCAGTCCTTCCGGAAACTACGAGCAGTACTTC. Translating gives CASSPSGNYEQYF.

This clone has just one count. The chain recombines TRBV30 with TRBJ2-3; D possibly matches TRBD1 or TRBD2 (5 bases each). The germline V and J ends were trimmed by 7 bases and 0 bases, with 11 bases remaining between them. This CDR3 has 13 residues. The germline V gene has CDR1 GTSNPN and CDR2 SVGIG (reference sequence). CDR3 DNA sequence: TGTGCCTTCGGGGCTCAGAGCACAGATACGCAGTATTTT. Residues: CAFGAQSTDTQYF.

The chain employs TRBV7-6 and TRBJ2-3, with D perhaps TRBD2 (6 bases). V was trimmed by 2 bases and J by 3 bases, leaving 9 bases between them. Germline V CDR1 and CDR2: SGHVS, FNYEAQ. CDR3 size: 14 residues. CDR3 nucleotides: TGTGCCAGCAGCTTACTTGGGGGGACAGATACGCAGTATTTT. This sequence encodes CASSLLGGTDTQYF.

The V call is TRBV9, the J call TRBJ2-7, with D perhaps matching TRBD1 or TRBD2 (5 bases each). The CDR3 runs 16 residues. Germline CDR1 reads SGDLS; CDR2 reads YYNGEE. Between the trimmed V and J ends, which lost 3 bases and 5 bases, there was a span of 21 bases. CDR3 DNA: TGTGCCAGCAGCGACCATCCAGGGAGAGAGGGGCACGAGCAGTACTTC. This codes for CASSDHPGREGHEQYF.

V and J are TRBV27 and TRBJ2-7, with 8 positions matching TRBD2. Trimming at V came to 3 bases and at J to 0 bases, leaving 16 bases not matched to a gene. The length of the CDR3 is 19 residues. Germline CDR1 MNHEY, CDR2 SMNVEV (reference sequence). CDR3 sequence: CASSFLGQGLAGSSYEQYF. The CDR3 DNA follows: TGTGCCAGCAGTTTTTTAGGTCAGGGGCTAGCGGGCAGCTCCTACGAGCAGTACTTC.

CDR3 protein: CASSQDPTLAEQYF. DNA for the CDR3: TGCGCCAGCAGCCAAGATCCGACTCTCGCTGAGCAGTACTTC. The genes are TRBV4-1 and TRBJ2-7, with D uncertain. Trimming left V 0 bases short and J 7 bases short, with 13 bases between. There are 14 residues in the CDR3. Germline CDR1 MGHRA, CDR2 YSYEKL.